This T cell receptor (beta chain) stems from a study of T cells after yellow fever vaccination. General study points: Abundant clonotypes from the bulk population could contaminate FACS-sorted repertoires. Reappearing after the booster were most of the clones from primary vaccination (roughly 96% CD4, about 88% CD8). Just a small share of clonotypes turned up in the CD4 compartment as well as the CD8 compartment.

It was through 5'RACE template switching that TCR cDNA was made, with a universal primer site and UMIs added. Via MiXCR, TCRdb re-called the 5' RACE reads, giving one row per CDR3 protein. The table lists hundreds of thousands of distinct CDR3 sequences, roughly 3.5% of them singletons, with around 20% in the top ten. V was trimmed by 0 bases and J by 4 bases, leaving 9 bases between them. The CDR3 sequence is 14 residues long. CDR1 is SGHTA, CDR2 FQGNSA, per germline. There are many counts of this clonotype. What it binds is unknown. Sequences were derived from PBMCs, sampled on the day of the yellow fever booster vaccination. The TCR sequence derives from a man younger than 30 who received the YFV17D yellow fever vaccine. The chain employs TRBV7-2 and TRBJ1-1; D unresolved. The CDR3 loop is CASSLARGGTEAFF. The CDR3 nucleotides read TGTGCCAGCAGCTTAGCGCGAGGAGGCACTGAAGCTTTCTTT.